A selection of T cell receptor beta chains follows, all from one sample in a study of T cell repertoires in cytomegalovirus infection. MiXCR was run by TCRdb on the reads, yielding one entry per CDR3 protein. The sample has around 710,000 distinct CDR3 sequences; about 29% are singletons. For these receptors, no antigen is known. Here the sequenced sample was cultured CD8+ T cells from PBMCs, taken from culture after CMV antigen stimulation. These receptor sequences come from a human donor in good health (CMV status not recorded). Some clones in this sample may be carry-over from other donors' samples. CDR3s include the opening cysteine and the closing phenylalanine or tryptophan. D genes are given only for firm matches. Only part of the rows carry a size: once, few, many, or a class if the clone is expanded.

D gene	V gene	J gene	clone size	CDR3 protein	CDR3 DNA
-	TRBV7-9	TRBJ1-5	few	CASSPGGQGTYSNQPQHF	TGTGCCAGCAGCCCCGGCGGGCAGGGGACCTATAGCAATCAGCCCCAGCATTTT
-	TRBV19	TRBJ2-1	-	CASSMIGSSYNEQFF	TGTGCCAGTAGTATGATAGGGAGCTCCTACAATGAGCAGTTCTTC
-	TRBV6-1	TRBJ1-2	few	CASIRAETYGYTF	TGTGCCAGCATCAGGGCGGAAACTTATGGCTACACCTTC
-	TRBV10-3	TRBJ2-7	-	CAISESGSVYEQYF	TGTGCCATCAGTGAGTCTGGGTCAGTATACGAGCAGTACTTC
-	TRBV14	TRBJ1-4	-	CASSQVPTWTDGEKLFF	TGTGCCAGCAGCCAAGTGCCGACGTGGACAGACGGGGAAAAACTGTTTTTT
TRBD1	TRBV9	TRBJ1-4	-	CASSPAPGQVNEKLFF	TGTGCCAGCAGCCCAGCCCCGGGACAGGTTAATGAAAAACTGTTTTTT
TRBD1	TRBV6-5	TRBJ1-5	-	CASSRNQGGQPQHF	TGTGCCAGCAGTAGAAATCAGGGGGGCCAGCCCCAGCATTTT
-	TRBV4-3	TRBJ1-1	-	CASSQDRGLSGTEAFF	TGCGCCAGCAGCCAAGACAGAGGGCTGTCAGGGACTGAAGCTTTCTTT
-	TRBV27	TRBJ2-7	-	CASKVRGNSYEQYF	TGTGCCAGCAAGGTGAGGGGGAACTCCTACGAGCAGTACTTC
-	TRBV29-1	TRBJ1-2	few	CSVSLLGVMEGLGGYTF	TGCAGCGTCTCGCTCCTCGGGGTGATGGAGGGCTTGGGTGGCTACACCTTC
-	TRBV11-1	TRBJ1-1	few	CASSLGVDETVF	TGTGCCAGCAGCTTAGGTGTCGACGAGACAGTCTTT
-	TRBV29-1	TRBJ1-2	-	CSVQYGYYGYTF	TGCAGCGTTCAATACGGCTACTATGGCTACACCTTC
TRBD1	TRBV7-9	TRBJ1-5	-	CASSSDRENQPQHF	TGTGCCAGCAGCTCAGACAGGGAAAATCAGCCCCAGCATTTT
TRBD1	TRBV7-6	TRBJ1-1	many	CASSYQGGGRNTEAFF	TGTGCCAGCAGCTACCAGGGGGGGGGGAGGAACACTGAAGCTTTCTTT
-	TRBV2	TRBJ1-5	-	CASSTLQGSAQPQHF	TGTGCCAGCAGTACATTACAGGGTTCGGCTCAGCCCCAGCATTTT
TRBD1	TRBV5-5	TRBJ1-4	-	CASSRTGANEKLFF	TGTGCCAGCAGCCGGACAGGGGCTAATGAAAAACTGTTTTTT
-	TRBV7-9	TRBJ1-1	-	CASSQKISLNTEAFF	TGTGCCAGCAGCCAGAAAATCAGTCTGAACACTGAAGCTTTCTTT
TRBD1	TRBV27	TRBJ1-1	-	CASSPFRGQNTEAFF	TGTGCCAGCAGTCCCTTTAGGGGGCAGAACACTGAAGCTTTCTTT
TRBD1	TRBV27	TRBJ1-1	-	CASSLTGGASTEAFF	TGTGCCAGCAGTTTGACAGGGGGCGCAAGCACTGAAGCTTTCTTT
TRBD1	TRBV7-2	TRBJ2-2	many	CASSSQDRGLTGELFF	TGTGCCAGCAGCTCCCAAGACAGGGGGCTGACCGGGGAGCTGTTTTTT
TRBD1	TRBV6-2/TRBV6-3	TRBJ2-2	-	CASSYPGQVRELFF	TGTGCCAGCAGTTACCCGGGACAGGTTCGGGAGCTGTTTTTT
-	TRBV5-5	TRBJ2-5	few	CASSSPKDSQETQYF	TGTGCCAGCAGCTCCCCTAAGGACTCTCAAGAGACCCAGTACTTC
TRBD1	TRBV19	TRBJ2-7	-	CVSSIGRDRVSDEQYF	TGTGTCAGTAGTATAGGACGGGACAGGGTTTCGGACGAGCAGTACTTC
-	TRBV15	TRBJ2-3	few	CATSRDNGVLDTQYF	TGTGCCACCAGCAGAGATAATGGCGTTCTGGATACGCAGTATTTT
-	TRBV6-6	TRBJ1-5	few	CASNRDSNQPQHF	TGTGCCAGCAACCGGGACAGCAATCAGCCCCAGCATTTT
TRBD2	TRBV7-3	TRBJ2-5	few	CASSLKGGGAGETQYF	TGTGCCAGCAGCTTAAAAGGCGGGGGGGCCGGAGAGACCCAGTACTTC
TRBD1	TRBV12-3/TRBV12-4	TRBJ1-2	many	CASSPGTGLDYGYTF	TGTGCCAGCAGTCCGGGGACAGGGTTGGACTATGGCTACACCTTC
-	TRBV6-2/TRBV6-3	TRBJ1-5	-	CASAHVSNQPQHF	TGTGCCAGCGCCCATGTCAGCAATCAGCCCCAGCATTTT
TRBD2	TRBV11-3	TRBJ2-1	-	CASSASSGGANYNEQFF	TGTGCCAGCAGCGCATCTAGCGGCGGGGCAAACTACAATGAGCAGTTCTTC
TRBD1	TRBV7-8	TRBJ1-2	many	CASSYGQGIYGYTF	TGTGCCAGCAGCTACGGACAGGGCATCTATGGCTACACCTTC
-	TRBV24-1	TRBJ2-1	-	CATSVTGREQFF	TGTGCCACCAGTGTTACAGGTCGCGAGCAGTTCTTC
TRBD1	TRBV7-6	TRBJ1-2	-	CASSLGTGGGYGYTF	TGTGCCAGCAGCTTAGGGACAGGGGGCGGCTATGGCTACACCTTC
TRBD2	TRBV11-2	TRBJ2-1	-	CASRASSGGTYNEQFF	TGTGCCAGCCGGGCGAGTAGCGGGGGTACCTACAATGAGCAGTTCTTC
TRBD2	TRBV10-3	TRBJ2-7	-	CAISESRTSVYF	TGTGCCATCAGTGAGTCTAGGACTAGCGTCTACTTC
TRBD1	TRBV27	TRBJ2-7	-	CASGPGQFPSYEQYF	TGTGCCAGCGGACCGGGACAGTTCCCCTCCTACGAGCAGTACTTC
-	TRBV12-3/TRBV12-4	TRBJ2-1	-	CASSLFAETMSSYNEQFF	TGTGCCAGCAGTTTATTTGCCGAGACTATGAGCTCCTACAATGAGCAGTTCTTC
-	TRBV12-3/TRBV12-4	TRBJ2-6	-	CASRQDAGANVLTF	TGTGCCAGCAGACAAGACGCGGGGGCCAACGTCCTGACTTTC
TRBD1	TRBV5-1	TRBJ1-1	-	CASSSVGGDRIPSTEAFF	TGCGCCAGCAGCTCCGTGGGTGGGGACAGAATCCCGAGCACTGAAGCTTTCTTT
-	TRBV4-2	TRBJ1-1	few	CASSQDLGGDTEAFF	TGTGCCAGCAGCCAAGATCTAGGGGGTGACACTGAAGCTTTCTTT
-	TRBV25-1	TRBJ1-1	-	CATSLPGEKNKPEAFF	TGTGCCACCTCCCTCCCAGGGGAGAAGAATAAACCTGAAGCTTTCTTT
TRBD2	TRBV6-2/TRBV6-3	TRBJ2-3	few	CASSQTSGLTDTQYF	TGTGCCAGCAGTCAGACTAGCGGCCTCACAGATACGCAGTATTTT
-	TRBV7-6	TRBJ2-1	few	CASSFVGDEQFF	TGTGCCAGCAGCTTTGTGGGAGATGAGCAGTTCTTC
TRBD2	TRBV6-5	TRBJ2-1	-	CASSLLAGGSGNEQFF	TGTGCCAGCAGTTTGCTAGCGGGGGGTAGCGGCAATGAGCAGTTCTTC
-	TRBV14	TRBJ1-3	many	CASSQESRGSGNTIYF	TGTGCCAGCAGCCAGGAATCAAGGGGGTCTGGAAACACCATATATTTT
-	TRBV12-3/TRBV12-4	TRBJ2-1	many	CASSTTSSYNEQFF	TGTGCCAGCAGTACGACTAGCTCCTACAATGAGCAGTTCTTC
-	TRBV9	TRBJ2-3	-	CASSEGRVTDTQYF	TGTGCCAGCAGCGAGGGACGCGTCACAGATACGCAGTATTTT
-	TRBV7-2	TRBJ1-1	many	CASSRRANTEAFF	TGTGCCAGCAGCAGAAGGGCCAACACTGAAGCTTTCTTT